The present T cell receptor beta chain was sequenced within a study of blood T cells in healthy people across ages. The V end was cut by 6 bases, the J end by 3 bases, with 8 bases between. The CDR3 length is 12 residues. CDR1 is MNHEY, CDR2 SVGAGI, per germline. Sample-barcoded 5' priming and a J-beta primer mix drove a second PCR of roughly 7 to 11 cycles. TCRdb re-derived calls from the 5' RACE reads in MiXCR, one entry per CDR3 protein. The table lists around 600,000 distinct CDR3 sequences, less than 60% of them singletons, with around 24% in the top ten. This chain connects TRBV6-5 to TRBJ2-5, with D tentatively TRBD1 or TRBD2 (5 bases each). The specimen sequenced was blood. The receptor was derived from a man of 80 years or more in good health. The CDR3 here is CASSRGEETQYF. Written as DNA, the CDR3 is TGTGCCAGCAGCCGAGGGGAAGAGACCCAGTACTTC.